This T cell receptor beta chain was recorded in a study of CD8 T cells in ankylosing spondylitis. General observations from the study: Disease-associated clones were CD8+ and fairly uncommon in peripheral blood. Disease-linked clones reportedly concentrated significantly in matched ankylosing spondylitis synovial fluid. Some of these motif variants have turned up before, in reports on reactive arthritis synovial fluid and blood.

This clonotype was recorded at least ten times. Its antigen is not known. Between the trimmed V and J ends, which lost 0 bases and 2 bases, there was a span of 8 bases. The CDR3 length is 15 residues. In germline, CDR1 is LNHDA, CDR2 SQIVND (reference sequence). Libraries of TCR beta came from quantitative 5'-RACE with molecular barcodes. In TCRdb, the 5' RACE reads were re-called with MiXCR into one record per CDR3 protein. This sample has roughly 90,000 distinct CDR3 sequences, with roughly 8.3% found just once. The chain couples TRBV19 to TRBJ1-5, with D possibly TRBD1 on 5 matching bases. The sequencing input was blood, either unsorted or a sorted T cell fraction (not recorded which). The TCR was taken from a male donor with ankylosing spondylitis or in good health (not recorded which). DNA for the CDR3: TGTGCCAGTAGTATAGACAGGGTGGGCAATCAGCCCCAGCATTTT. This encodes CASSIDRVGNQPQHF.